This T cell receptor beta chain was obtained from a study of cytomegalovirus exposure and HLA in healthy donors. Study results and limitations: A later analysis reported that several of the most significant clusters appeared to be linked to common viral pathogens, among them Epstein-Barr virus. An analysis was carried out at a later point. It showed that HLA-associated TCR beta chains were more clonally expanded than equally common non-associated chains.

This clone was seen a single time. Its antigen is unknown. PCR amplification relied on 60 Vbeta primers (plus 13 Jbeta primers). Some clones are missing from TCRdb's copy, which holds only in-frame ones; the method was immunoSEQ multiplex PCR. Of about 190,000 clones in the sample, more than 70% were seen once. What was sequenced was PBMCs. This clonotype was obtained from a boy younger than 18 in good health and CMV-seronegative.

The CDR3 DNA sequence: TGTGCCAGCAGCTTGACGCAGGGGGCGGCTTTCTTT. Amino acids: CASSLTQGAAFF. The V and J genes are TRBV5-4 and TRBJ1-1, with TRBD1 matching 8 bases. The CDR3 covers 12 residues. Trimming cost V 1 base and J 11 bases; bases outside gene matches: 4. Germline V gene lookup returns CDR1 SGHNT and CDR2 YYREEE (reference sequence).